This T cell receptor beta chain was sequenced in a study of T cells after yellow fever vaccination. Study conclusions and caveats: Peak timing came faster in the weaker secondary response, day 5 versus 15. Post-booster repertoires contained most primary-vaccination clones again (about 95% CD4, approximately 86% CD8).

Generation of TCR cDNA used 5'RACE template switching (which added a universal primer site and UMIs). In TCRdb, the 5' RACE reads were re-called with MiXCR into one record per CDR3 protein. The top ten clones hold about two fifths of a sample with roughly 99,000 distinct CDR3 sequences, roughly 6% of them seen once. This clonotype came up a few times. The antigen is not known. The CDR3 runs to 15 residues. The V gene's germline CDR1 is MNHEY and CDR2 SVGEGT. V lost 10 bases and J lost 2; bases outside the gene matches: 8. J is TRBJ1-2 and V is TRBV6-2 or TRBV6-3; 12 nucleotides match TRBD1. The receptor was isolated from a young man who received the YFV17D yellow fever vaccine. This specimen consisted of CD8+ T cells sorted from PBMCs, obtained 10 days after the yellow fever booster vaccination. CDR3 region: CATRGQGASNYGYTF. As DNA, the CDR3 is TGTGCCACCAGGGGACAGGGGGCTTCGAACTATGGCTACACCTTC.